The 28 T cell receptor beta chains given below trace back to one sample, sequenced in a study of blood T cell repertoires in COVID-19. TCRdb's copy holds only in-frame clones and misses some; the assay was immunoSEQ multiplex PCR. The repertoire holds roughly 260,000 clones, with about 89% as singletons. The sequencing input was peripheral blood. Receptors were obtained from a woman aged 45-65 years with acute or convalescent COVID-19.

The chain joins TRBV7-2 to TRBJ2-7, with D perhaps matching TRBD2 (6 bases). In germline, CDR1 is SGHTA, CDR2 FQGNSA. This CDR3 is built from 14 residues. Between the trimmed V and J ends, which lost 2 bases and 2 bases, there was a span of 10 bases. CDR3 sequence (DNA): TGTGCCAGCAGCTTAATGGCGGGAACCTACGAGCAGTACTTC. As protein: CASSLMAGTYEQYF.

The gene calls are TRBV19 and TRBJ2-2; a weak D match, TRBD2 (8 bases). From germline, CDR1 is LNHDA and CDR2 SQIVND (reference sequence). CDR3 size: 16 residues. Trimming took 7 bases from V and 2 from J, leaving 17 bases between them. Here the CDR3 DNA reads TGTGCCAGTACCCAACGGGAGGGGGCCAACACCGGGGAGCTGTTTTTT. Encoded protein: CASTQREGANTGELFF.

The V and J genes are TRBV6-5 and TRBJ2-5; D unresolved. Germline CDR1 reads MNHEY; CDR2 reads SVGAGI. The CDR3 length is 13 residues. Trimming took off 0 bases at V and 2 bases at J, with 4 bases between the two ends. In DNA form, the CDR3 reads TGTGCCAGCAGTTACTCCTATCAAGAGACCCAGTACTTC. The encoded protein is CASSYSYQETQYF.

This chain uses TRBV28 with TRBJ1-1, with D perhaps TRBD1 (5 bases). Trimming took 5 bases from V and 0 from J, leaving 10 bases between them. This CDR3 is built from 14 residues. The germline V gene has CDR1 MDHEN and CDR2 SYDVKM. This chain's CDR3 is CASSPRGMNTEAFF. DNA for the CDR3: TGTGCCAGCAGTCCTCGGGGGATGAACACTGAAGCTTTCTTT. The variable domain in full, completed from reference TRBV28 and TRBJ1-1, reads DVKVTQSSRYLVKRTGEKVFLECVQDMDHENMFWYRQDPGLGLRLIYFSYDVKMKEKGDIPEGYSVSREKKERFSLILESASTNQTSMYLCASSPRGMNTEAFFGQGTRLTVV.

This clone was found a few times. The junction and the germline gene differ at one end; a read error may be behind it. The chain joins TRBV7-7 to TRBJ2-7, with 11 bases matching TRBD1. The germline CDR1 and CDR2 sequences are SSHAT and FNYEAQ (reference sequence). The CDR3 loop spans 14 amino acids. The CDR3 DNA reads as TGTGCTAGCAGCTTAGGACAGGGGGCCCACGAGCAGTACTTC. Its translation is CASSLGQGAHEQYF.

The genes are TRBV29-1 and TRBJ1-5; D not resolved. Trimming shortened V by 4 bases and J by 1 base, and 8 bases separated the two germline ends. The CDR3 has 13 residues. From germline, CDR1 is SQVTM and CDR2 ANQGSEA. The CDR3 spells CSVAVLSNQPQHF. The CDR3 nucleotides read TGCAGCGTTGCCGTTTTGAGCAATCAGCCCCAGCATTTT.

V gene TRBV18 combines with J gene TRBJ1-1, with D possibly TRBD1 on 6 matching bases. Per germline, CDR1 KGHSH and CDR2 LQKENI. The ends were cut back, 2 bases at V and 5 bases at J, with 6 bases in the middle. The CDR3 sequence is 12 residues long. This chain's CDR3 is CASSPGQTEAFF. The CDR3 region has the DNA TGTGCCAGCTCACCAGGACAGACTGAAGCTTTCTTT. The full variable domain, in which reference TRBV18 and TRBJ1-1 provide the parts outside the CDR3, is NAGVMQNPRHLVRRRGQEARLRCSPMKGHSHVYWYRQLPEEGLKFMVYLQKENIIDESGMPKERFSAEFPKEGPSILRIQQVVRGDSAAYFCASSPGQTEAFFGQGTRLTVV.

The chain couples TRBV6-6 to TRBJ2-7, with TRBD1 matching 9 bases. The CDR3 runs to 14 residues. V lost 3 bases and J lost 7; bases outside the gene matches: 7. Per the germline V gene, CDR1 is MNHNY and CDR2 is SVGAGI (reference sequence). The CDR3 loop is CASSYSGQGQEQYF. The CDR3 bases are TGTGCCAGCAGTTATTCGGGACAGGGTCAGGAGCAGTACTTC.

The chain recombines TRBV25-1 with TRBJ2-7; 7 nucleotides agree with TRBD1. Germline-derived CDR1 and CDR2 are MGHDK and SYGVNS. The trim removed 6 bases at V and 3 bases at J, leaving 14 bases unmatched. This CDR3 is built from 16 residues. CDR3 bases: TGTGCCAGCAGGGACGACAGGGCTGGGTTGAGCTACGAGCAGTACTTC. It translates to CASRDDRAGLSYEQYF.

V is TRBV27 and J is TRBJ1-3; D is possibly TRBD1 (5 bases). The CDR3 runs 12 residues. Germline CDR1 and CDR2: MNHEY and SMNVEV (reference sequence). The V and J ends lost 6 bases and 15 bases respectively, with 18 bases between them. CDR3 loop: CASSETASPTYF. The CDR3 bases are TGTGCCAGCAGCGAGACAGCCTCCCCGACATATTTT.

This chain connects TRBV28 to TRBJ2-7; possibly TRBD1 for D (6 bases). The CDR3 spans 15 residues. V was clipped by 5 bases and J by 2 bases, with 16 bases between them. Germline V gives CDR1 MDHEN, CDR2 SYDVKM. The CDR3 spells CASSKYRDPPYEQYF. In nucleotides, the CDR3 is TGTGCCAGCAGTAAATACAGGGACCCCCCCTACGAGCAGTACTTC. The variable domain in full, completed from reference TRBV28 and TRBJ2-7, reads DVKVTQSSRYLVKRTGEKVFLECVQDMDHENMFWYRQDPGLGLRLIYFSYDVKMKEKGDIPEGYSVSREKKERFSLILESASTNQTSMYLCASSKYRDPPYEQYFGPGTRLTVT.

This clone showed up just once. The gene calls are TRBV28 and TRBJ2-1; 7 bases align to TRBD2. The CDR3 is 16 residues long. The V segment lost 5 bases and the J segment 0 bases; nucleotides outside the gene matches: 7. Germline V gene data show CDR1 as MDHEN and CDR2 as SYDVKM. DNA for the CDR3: TGTGCCAGCAGTAACCCTCGCGGGAGCTCCTACAATGAGCAGTTCTTC. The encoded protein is CASSNPRGSSYNEQFF.

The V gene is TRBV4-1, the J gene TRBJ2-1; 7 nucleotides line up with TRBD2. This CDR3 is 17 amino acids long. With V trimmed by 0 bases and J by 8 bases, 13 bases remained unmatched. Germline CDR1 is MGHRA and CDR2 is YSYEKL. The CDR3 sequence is CASSQDHGLGATDEQFF. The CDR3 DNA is TGCGCCAGCAGCCAAGATCACGGACTAGGGGCTACGGATGAGCAGTTCTTC.

The DNA for the CDR3 is TGTGCCTCGGGGGGGGACACCGGGGAGCTGTTTTTT. It is translated as CASGGDTGELFF. The chain couples TRBV10-3 to TRBJ2-2; 8 nucleotides line up with TRBD2. Germline V CDR1 and CDR2: ENHRY, SYGVKD. The CDR3 covers 12 residues. J lost 3 bases, V lost 11 bases, and 2 bases had no gene match.

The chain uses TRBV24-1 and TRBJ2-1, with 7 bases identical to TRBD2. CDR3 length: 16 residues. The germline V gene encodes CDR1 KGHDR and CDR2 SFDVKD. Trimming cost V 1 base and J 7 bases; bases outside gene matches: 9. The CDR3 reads CATSDFGGRATNEQFF. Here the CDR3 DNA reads TGTGCCACCAGTGATTTTGGGGGGAGGGCCACAAATGAGCAGTTCTTC.

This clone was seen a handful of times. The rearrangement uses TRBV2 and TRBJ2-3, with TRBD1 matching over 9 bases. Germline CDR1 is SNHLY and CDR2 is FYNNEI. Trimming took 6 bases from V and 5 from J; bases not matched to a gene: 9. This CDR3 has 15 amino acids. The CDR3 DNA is TGTGCCAGCAGGGGGACAGGGAGATTCGTAGATACGCAGTATTTT. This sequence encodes CASRGTGRFVDTQYF.

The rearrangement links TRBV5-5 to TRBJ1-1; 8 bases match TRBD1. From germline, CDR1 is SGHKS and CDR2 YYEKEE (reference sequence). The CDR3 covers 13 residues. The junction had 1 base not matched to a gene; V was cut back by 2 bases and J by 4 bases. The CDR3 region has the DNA TGTGCCAGCAGCTTAGGGACAGGCACTGAAGCTTTCTTT. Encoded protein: CASSLGTGTEAFF.

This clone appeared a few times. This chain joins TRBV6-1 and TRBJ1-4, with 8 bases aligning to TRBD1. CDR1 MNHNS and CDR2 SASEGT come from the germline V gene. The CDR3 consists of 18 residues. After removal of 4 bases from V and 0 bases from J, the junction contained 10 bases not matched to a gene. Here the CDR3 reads CASSGDRIGGPTNEKLFF. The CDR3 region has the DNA TGTGCCAGCAGTGGGGACAGGATAGGGGGGCCAACTAATGAAAAACTGTTTTTT.

The CDR3 spells CASSQEASDQPQHF. CDR3 DNA: TGTGCCAGCAGCCAAGAAGCCTCGGATCAGCCCCAGCATTTT. This chain links TRBV4-2 with TRBJ1-5; no firm D call. CDR3 length: 14 residues. Deletions cut 0 bases from V and 5 bases from J, with 8 bases between. CDR1 and CDR2 from the germline V gene are LGHNA and YNFKEQ.

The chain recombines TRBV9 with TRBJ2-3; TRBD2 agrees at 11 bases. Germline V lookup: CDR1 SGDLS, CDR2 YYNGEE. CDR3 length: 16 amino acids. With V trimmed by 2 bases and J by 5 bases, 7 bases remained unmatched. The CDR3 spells CASSVDLGLAGDTQYF. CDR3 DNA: TGTGCCAGCAGCGTCGACCTAGGACTAGCGGGAGATACGCAGTATTTT.

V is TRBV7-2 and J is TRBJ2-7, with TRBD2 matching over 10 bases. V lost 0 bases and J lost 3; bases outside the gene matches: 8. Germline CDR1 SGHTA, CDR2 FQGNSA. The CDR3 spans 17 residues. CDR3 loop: CASSLAPLAGVSYEQYF. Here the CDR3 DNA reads TGTGCCAGCAGCTTAGCCCCCCTAGCGGGAGTTAGCTACGAGCAGTACTTC.

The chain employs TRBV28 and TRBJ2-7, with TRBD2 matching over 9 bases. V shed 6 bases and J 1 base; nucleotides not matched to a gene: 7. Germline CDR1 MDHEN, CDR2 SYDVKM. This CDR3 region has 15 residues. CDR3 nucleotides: TGTGCCAGCAGCTTTAGCGGGAGTCATTCCTACGAGCAGTACTTC. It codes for CASSFSGSHSYEQYF.

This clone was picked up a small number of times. The CDR3 here is CASSLWRSNEKLFF. CDR3 sequence (DNA): TGTGCCAGCAGTTTATGGCGCTCTAATGAAAAACTGTTTTTT. The genes are TRBV28 and TRBJ1-4; no firm D call. Germline values: CDR1 MDHEN, CDR2 SYDVKM. The germline V and J ends were trimmed by 0 bases and 3 bases, with 5 bases remaining between them. The CDR3 is 14 residues long.

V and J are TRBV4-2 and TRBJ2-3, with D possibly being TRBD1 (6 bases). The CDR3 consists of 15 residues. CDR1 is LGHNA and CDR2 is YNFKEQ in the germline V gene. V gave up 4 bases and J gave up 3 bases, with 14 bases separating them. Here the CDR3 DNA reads TGTGCCAGCAGCCCTGAAGGAAGGGGGACAGATACGCAGTATTTT. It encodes CASSPEGRGTDTQYF.

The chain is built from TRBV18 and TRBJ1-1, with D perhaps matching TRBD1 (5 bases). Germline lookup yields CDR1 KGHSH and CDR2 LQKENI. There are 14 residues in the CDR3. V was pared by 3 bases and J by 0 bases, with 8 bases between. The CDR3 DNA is TGTGCCAGCTCACCTGGGGCCCTGAACACTGAAGCTTTCTTT. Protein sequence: CASSPGALNTEAFF.

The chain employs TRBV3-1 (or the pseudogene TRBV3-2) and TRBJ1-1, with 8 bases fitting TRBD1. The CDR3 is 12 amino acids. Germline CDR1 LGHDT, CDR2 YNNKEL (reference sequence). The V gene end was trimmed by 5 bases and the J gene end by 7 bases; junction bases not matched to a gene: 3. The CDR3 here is CASSLDRDEAFF. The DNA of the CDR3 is TGTGCCAGCAGCTTGGACAGGGATGAAGCTTTCTTT.

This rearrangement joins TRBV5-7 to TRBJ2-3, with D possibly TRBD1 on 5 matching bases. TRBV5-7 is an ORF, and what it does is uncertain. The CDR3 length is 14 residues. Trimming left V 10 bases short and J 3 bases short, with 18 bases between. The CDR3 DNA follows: TGTGCCTCGGCAGGGCGGAAAGAGACAGATACGCAGTATTTT. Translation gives CASAGRKETDTQYF.

The CDR3, as DNA: TGCAGCGCGCTACAGGGGGCCACTGAAGCTTTCTTT. Translated, it gives CSALQGATEAFF. This chain connects TRBV29-1 to TRBJ1-1; the match to TRBD1 covers 9 bases. This CDR3 region has 12 residues. Germline lookup yields CDR1 SQVTM and CDR2 ANQGSEA. V shed 7 bases, J shed 4 bases, and the junction held 4 bases outside the gene matches. Variable domain in full (rest from reference TRBV29-1 and TRBJ1-1): SAVISQKPSRDICQRGTSLTIQCQVDSQVTMMFWYRQQPGQSLTLIATANQGSEATYESGFVIDKFPISRPNLTFSTLTVSNMSPEDSSIYLCSALQGATEAFFGQGTRLTVV.